The T cell receptor (beta chain) described here comes from a study of cytotoxic CD8 clonotypes in ibrutinib-treated CLL. Background on the study: IGHV unmutated fewer than 18; relapsed/refractory 10 to 11; treatment-naive about 14. Among patients, roughly 25 responded partially and 2 completely; around 15 then stayed remitted and around 12 progressed after median around 70 months. The study's findings and limits: Clonality at baseline surpassed age-matched healthy donors and tracked circulating CD8+ T-cell counts. Rising at ibrutinib response, clonality subsequently fell back toward baseline at progression.

Sequencing was performed with immunoSEQ multiplex PCR; in TCRdb, only in-frame clones are kept and a portion is missing. Of approximately 150,000 clones listed, about 80% are singletons. Regarding this clone: The target antigen is unknown.

The CDR3 runs to 13 residues. Germline V CDR1 and CDR2: SGHKS, YYEKEE (reference sequence). The V gene lost 0 bases and the J gene lost 1 base, with 5 bases spanning the gap. Here the sequenced sample was PBMCs, taken after 24 months of ibrutinib treatment. J is TRBJ2-7 and V is TRBV5-5, with no clear D. The sequence derives from a human donor with chronic lymphocytic leukemia. The CDR3 sequence is CASSLDVSYEQYF. DNA of the CDR3: TGTGCCAGCAGCTTGGACGTATCCTACGAGCAGTACTTC.